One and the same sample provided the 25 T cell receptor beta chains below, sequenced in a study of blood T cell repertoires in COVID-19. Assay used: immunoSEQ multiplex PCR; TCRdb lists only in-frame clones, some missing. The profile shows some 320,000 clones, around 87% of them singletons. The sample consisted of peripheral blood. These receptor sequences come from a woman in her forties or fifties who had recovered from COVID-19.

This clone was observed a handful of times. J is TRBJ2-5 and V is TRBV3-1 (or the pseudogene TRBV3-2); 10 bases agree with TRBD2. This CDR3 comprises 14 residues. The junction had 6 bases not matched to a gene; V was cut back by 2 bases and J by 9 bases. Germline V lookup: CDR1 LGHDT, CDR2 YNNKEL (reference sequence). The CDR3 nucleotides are TGTGCCAGCAGCCAAAGCGGGGGGGCTCTGGCCCAGTACTTC. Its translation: CASSQSGGALAQYF.

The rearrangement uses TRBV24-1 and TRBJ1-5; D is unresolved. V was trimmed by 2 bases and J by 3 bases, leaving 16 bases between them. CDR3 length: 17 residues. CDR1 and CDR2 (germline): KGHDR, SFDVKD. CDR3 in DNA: TGTGCCACCAGTGATTCACGTATCAGCGGTTACAATCAGCCCCAGCATTTT. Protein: CATSDSRISGYNQPQHF.

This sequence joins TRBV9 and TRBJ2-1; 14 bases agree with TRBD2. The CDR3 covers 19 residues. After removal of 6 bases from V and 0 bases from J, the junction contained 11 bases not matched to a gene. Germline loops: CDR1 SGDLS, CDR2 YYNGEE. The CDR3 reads CASTPLGLAGASSYNEQFF. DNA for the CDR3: TGTGCCAGCACCCCTTTGGGACTAGCGGGGGCAAGCTCCTACAATGAGCAGTTCTTC.

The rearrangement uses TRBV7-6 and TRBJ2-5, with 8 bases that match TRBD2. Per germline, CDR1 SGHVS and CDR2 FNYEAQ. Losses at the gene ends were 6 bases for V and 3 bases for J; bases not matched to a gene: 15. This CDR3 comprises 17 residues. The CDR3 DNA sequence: TGTGCCAGCAGTCCCAGCGGGAGCTTCCGGTACGAAGAGACCCAGTACTTC. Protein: CASSPSGSFRYEETQYF. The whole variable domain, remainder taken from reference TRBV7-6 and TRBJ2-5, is GAGVSQSPRYKVTKRGQDVALRCDPISGHVSLYWYRQALGQGPEFLTYFNYEAQQDKSGLPNDRFSAERPEGSISTLTIQRTEQRDSAMYRCASSPSGSFRYEETQYFGPGTRLLVL.

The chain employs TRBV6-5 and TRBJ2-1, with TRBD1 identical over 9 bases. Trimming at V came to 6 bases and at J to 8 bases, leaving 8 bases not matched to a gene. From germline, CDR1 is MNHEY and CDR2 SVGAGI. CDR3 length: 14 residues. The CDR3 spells CASSRPGQGDEQFF. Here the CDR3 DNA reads TGTGCCAGCAGCCGACCGGGACAGGGCGATGAGCAGTTCTTC.

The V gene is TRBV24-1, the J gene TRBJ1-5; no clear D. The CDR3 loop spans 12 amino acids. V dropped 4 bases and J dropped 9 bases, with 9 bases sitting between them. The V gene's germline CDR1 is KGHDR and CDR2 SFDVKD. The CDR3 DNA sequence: TGTGCCACCAGTGACCCTGTTCCGCCCCAGCATTTT. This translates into CATSDPVPPQHF.

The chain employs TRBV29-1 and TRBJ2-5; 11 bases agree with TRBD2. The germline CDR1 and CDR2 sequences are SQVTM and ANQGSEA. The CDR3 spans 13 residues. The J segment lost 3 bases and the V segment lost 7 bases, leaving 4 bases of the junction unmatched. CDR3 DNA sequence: TGCAGCGGCTTACTAGCGGGAGAAGAGACCCAGTACTTC. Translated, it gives CSGLLAGEETQYF.

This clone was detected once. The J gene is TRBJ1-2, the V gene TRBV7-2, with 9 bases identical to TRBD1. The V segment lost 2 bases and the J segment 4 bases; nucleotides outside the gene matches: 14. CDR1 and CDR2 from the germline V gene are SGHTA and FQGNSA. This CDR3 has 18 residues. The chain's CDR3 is CASSLMVTGGRVGYGYTF. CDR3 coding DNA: TGTGCCAGCAGCTTAATGGTGACAGGGGGAAGAGTGGGCTATGGCTACACCTTC.

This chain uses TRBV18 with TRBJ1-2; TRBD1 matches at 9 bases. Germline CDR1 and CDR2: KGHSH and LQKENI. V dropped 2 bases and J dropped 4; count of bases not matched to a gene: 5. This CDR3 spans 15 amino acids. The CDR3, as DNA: TGTGCCAGCTCACCAAGGGACAGGGACCCCTATGGCTACACCTTC. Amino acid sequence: CASSPRDRDPYGYTF.

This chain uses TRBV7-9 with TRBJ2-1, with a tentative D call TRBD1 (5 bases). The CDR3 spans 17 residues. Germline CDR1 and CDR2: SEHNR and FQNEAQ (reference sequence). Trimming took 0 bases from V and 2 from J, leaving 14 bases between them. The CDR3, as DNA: TGTGCCAGCAGCTTAGCGGATTGGGGCCCACCCTACAATGAGCAGTTCTTC. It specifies CASSLADWGPPYNEQFF.

CDR3 coding DNA: TGCGCCAGCAGCTTGGATGGGACAGTTAATGAAAAACTGTTTTTT. Amino acids: CASSLDGTVNEKLFF. The chain has TRBV5-1 and TRBJ1-4; 7 bases align to TRBD1. Germline CDR1 and CDR2: SGHRS and YFSETQ. This CDR3 is 15 amino acids long. The V segment lost 0 bases and the J segment 4 bases; nucleotides outside the gene matches: 3.

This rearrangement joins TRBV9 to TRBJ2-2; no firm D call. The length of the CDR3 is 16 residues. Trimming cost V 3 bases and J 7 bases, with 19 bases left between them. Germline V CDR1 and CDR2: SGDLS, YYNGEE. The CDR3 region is CASSAGPTAVGGELFF. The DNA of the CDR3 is TGTGCCAGCAGCGCAGGCCCCACCGCCGTGGGCGGGGAGCTGTTTTTT.

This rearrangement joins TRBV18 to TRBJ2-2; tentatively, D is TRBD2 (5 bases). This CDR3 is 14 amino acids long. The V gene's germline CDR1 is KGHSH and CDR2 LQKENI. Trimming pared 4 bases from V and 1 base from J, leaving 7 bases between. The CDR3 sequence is CASSHSGNTGELFF. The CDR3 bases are TGTGCCAGCTCACACAGCGGGAACACCGGGGAGCTGTTTTTT.

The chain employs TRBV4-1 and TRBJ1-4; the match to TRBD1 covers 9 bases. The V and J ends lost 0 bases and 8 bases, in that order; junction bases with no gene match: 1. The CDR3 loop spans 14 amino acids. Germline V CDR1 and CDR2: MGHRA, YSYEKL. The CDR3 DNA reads TGCGCCAGCAGCCAAGACGGGACAGGGGAAAAACTGTTTTTT. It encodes CASSQDGTGEKLFF.

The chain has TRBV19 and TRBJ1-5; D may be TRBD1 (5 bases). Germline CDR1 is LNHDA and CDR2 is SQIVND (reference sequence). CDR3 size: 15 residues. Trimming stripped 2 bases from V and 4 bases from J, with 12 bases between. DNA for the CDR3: TGTGCCAGTAGTATACAGGTGGCAGGGAATCAGCCCCAGCATTTT. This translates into CASSIQVAGNQPQHF. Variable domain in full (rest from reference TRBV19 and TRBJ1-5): DGGITQSPKYLFRKEGQNVTLSCEQNLNHDAMYWYRQDPGQGLRLIYYSQIVNDFQKGDIAEGYSVSREKKESFPLTVTSAQKNPTAFYLCASSIQVAGNQPQHFGDGTRLSIL.

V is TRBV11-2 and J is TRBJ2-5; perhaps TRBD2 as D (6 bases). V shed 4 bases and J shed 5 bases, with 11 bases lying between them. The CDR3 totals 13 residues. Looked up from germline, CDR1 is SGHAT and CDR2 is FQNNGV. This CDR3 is CASSWSGGETQYF. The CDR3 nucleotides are TGTGCCAGCAGCTGGAGTGGGGGGGAGACCCAGTACTTC.

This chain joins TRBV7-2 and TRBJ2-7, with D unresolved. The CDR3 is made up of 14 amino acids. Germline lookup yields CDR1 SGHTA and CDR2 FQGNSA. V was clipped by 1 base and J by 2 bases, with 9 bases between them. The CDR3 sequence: CASSLGAQAYEQYF. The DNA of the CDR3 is TGTGCCAGCAGCTTAGGGGCCCAAGCCTACGAGCAGTACTTC.

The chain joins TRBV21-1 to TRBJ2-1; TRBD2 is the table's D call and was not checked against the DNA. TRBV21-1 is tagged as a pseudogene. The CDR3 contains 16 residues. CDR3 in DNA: TGTGCCAGCAGAAAAAGTAGCGGGGGGGATTACAATGAGCAGTTCTTC. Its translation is CASRKSSGGDYNEQFF.

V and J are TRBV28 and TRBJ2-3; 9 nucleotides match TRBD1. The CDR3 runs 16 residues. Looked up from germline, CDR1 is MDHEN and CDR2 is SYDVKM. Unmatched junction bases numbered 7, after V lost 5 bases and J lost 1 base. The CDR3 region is CASSRARDRGTDTQYF. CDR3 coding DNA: TGTGCCAGCAGTCGTGCCCGGGACAGGGGCACAGATACGCAGTATTTT.

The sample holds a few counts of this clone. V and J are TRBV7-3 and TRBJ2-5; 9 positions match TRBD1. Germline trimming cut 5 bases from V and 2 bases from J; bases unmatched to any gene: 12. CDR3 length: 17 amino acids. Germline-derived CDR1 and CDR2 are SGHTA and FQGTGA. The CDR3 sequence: CASSLSPGQGSQETQYF. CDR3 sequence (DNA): TGTGCCAGCAGCCTGAGCCCCGGACAGGGGTCGCAAGAGACCCAGTACTTC.

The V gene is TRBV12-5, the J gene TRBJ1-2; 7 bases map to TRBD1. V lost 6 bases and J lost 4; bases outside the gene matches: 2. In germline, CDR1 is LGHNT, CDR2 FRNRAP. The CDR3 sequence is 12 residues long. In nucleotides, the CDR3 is TGTGCTAGTGGCAGGGGGGCCTATGGCTACACCTTC. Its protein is CASGRGAYGYTF.

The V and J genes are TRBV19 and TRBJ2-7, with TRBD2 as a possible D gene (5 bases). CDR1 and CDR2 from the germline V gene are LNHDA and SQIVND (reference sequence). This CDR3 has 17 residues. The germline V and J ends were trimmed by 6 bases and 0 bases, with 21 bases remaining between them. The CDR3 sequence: CASSPNPWTVSSYEQYF. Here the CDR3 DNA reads TGTGCCAGTAGCCCCAACCCCTGGACTGTCAGCTCCTACGAGCAGTACTTC.

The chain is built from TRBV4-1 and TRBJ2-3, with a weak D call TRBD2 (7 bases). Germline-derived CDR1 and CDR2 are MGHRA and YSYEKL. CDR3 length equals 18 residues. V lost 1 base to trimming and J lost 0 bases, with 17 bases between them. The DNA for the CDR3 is TGCGCCAGCAGCCAAGGGATGCGGGGGCAACCAAGCACAGATACGCAGTATTTT. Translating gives CASSQGMRGQPSTDTQYF.

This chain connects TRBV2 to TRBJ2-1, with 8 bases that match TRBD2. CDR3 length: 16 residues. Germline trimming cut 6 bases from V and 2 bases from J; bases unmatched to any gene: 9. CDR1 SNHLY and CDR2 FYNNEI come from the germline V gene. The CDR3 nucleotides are TGTGCCAGCAGGGGGGCGGGAGGAGAACCCTACAATGAGCAGTTCTTC. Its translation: CASRGAGGEPYNEQFF.

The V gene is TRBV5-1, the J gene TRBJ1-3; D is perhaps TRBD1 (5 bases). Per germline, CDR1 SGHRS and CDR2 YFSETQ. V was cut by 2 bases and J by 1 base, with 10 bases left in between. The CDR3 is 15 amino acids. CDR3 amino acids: CASSFGRASGNTIYF. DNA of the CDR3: TGCGCCAGCAGCTTTGGCAGGGCATCTGGAAACACCATATATTTT.